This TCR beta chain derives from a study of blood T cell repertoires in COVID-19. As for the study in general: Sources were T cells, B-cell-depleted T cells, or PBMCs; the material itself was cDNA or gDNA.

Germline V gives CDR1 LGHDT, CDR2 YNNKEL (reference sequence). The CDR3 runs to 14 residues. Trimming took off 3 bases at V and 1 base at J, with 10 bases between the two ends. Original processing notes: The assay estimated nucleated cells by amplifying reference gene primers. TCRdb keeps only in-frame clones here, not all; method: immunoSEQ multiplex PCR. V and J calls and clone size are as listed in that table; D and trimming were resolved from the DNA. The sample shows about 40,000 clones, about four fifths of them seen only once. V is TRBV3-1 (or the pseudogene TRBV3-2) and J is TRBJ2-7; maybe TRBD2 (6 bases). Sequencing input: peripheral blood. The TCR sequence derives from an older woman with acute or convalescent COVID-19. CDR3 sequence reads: CASSQRTTSYEQYF. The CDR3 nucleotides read TGTGCCAGCAGCCAGCGGACTACATCCTACGAGCAGTACTTC.